This T cell receptor (beta chain) was found in a study of T-cell reconstitution after alpha-beta-depleted transplantation in children. Whole-study findings and limits: Diversity of TCRbeta at day 60 was high in some patients, arising from surviving recipient T cells and thymic progenitors. T cells produced anew were the main source of T-cell counts and diversity one year after transplant. Several hundred rapidly expanded clones from non-depleted graft cells reportedly supplied alpha-beta T cells about two months post-transplant.

This clonotype was detected many times. The target antigen is unknown. Preparation of the TCRbeta library was carried out with unique molecular identifiers. Via MiXCR, TCRdb re-called the PCR reads, giving one row per CDR3 protein. The table has hundreds of thousands of distinct CDR3 sequences, roughly 10% seen once. The CDR3 is 13 residues long. Losses at the gene ends were 7 bases for V and 0 bases for J; bases not matched to a gene: 5. The germline gives CDR1 SQVTM, CDR2 ANQGSEA. This TCR was sampled from a child in the first two years of life with acute myeloid leukemia, due to receive a stem cell transplant. This chain joins TRBV29-1 and TRBJ1-1; TRBD1 agrees at 7 bases. The material sequenced was PBMCs, taken before TCRalphabeta/CD19-depleted stem cell transplant. CDR3 protein: CSGLDRLNTEAFF. The CDR3 DNA reads TGCAGCGGCCTGGACAGGTTGAACACTGAAGCTTTCTTT.